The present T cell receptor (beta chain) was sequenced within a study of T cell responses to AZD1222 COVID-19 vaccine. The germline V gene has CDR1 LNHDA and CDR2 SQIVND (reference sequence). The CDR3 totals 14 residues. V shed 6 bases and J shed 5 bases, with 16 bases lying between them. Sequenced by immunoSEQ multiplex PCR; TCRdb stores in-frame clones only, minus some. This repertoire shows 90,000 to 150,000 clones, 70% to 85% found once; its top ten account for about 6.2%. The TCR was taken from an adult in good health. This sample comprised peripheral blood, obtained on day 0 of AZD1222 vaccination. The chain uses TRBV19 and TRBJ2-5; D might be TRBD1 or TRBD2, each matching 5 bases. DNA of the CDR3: TGTGCCAGTAGCCTCGGACAAGGGACGGAGACCCAGTACTTC. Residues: CASSLGQGTETQYF.